This T cell receptor (beta chain) was identified in a study of T-cell reconstitution after alpha-beta-depleted transplantation in children. Notes on the study in general: In some patients, recipient T cells and intrathymic progenitors surviving conditioning explained high day-60 diversity.

Only a few counts were recorded for this clonotype. Its antigen is not known. The CDR3 is made up of 17 amino acids. The V end was cut by 1 base, the J end by 2 bases, with 16 bases between. Germline V gene sequence: CDR1 SGHKS, CDR2 YYEKEE (reference sequence). During its preparation, the TCRbeta library received unique molecular identifiers. TCRdb passed the PCR reads through MiXCR, listing each CDR3 protein once. The top ten clones hold 0.79% of a sample with approximately 630,000 distinct CDR3 sequences, roughly 14% of them seen once. This rearrangement joins TRBV5-5 to TRBJ2-1; a possible D gene is TRBD1 (6 bases). The sequencing here drew on PBMCs, taken before TCRalphabeta/CD19-depleted stem cell transplant. The TCR sequence derives from a girl aged 2 to 9 with congenital amegakaryocytic thrombocytopenia, due to receive a stem cell transplant. The CDR3 bases are TGTGCCAGCAGCTTGCCCTGGACAGTACTAACCTACAATGAGCAGTTCTTC. This encodes CASSLPWTVLTYNEQFF.